The clone carrying this T cell receptor (beta chain) was seen more than once but under ten times. This sample stems from a study of regulatory T cells in long-lasting Graves disease. Study background: Persistent Graves' disease denoted over 5 years of antithyroid drugs plus positive TSH receptor antibodies.

The time point denotes: persistent/refractory GD, antithyroid drugs over 5 years with positive TRAb. PBMC RNA was the source of the TCR library. V dropped 2 bases and J dropped 9 bases, with 14 bases sitting between them. In germline, CDR1 is SGDLS, CDR2 YYNGEE. The CDR3 is made up of 13 amino acids. TCR beta libraries were built with iRepertoire HTBI primers and Arm-PCR of CDR3 regions. TCRdb independently ran MiXCR on the multiplex PCR reads; one entry per CDR3 protein. The sample gives about 660,000 distinct CDR3 sequences, about 32% of which show up once; roughly 41% is in the top ten. The TCR was taken from a female donor with Graves disease. The chain has TRBV9 and TRBJ1-2; TRBD1 might be the D (6 bases). The starting material was peripheral blood mononuclear cells (PBMCs), obtained when the disease was refractory, from a patient treated with antithyroid drugs. The CDR3 DNA follows: TGTGCCAGCAGCGTCACAGGGAGTTGGAGCTACACCTTC. It translates to CASSVTGSWSYTF.